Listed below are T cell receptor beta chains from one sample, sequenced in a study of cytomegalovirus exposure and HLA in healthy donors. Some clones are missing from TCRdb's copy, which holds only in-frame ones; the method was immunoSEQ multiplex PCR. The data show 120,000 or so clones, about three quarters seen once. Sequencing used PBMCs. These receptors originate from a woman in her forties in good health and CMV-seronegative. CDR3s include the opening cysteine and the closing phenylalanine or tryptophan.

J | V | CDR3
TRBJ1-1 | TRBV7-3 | CASSLTRDGGAEAFF
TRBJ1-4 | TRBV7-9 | CASRGGANEKLFF
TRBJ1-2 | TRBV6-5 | CASSYRAGDLLYGYTF
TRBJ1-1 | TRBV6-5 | CASSYNGRRDTEAFF
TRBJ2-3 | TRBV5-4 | CASSLAGAYTDTQYF
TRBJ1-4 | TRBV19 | CASTTSRARASNEKLFF
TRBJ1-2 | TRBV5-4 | CASNQQGALDGYTF
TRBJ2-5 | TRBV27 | CASRPGRKETQYF
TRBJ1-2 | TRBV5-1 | CASSTRPGDRSGYTF
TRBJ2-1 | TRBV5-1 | CASSSGQPIQFF
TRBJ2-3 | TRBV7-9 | CASSLALTDTQYF
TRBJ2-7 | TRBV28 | CASSFRGQLSYEQYF